The sequence of this T cell receptor (beta chain) was determined in a study of blood T cell repertoires in COVID-19. Study summary: Donors in the United States, Italy and Spain gave samples during acute or convalescent COVID-19. Nucleic acid was either cDNA or gDNA, and it came from T cells, B-cell-depleted T cells, or PBMCs.

The CDR3 runs to 15 residues. V gave up 4 bases and J gave up 6 bases, with 16 bases separating them. The germline V gene has CDR1 SGDLS and CDR2 YYNGEE. Repertoires were generated with immunoSEQ multiplex PCR, while TCRdb's copy carries only in-frame clones and drops some. There are more than 140,000 clones in the sample; roughly 86% occur only once, and 7% to 10% lies in the top ten. The sequence was obtained from a woman aged 55-70 years with acute or convalescent COVID-19. The chain links TRBV9 to TRBJ2-2; D is ambiguous. Source material: peripheral blood. CDR3 sequence reads: CASSPRASQAGELFF. The DNA for the CDR3 is TGTGCCAGCAGCCCCCGAGCGAGCCAAGCCGGGGAGCTGTTTTTT. The complete variable domain, with remaining parts taken from reference TRBV9 and TRBJ2-2, reads DSGVTQTPKHLITATGQRVTLRCSPRSGDLSVYWYQQSLDQGLQFLIQYYNGEERAKGNILERFSAQQFPDLHSELNLSSLELGDSALYFCASSPRASQAGELFFGEGSRLTVL.